One and the same sample provided the 30 T cell receptor beta chains below, sequenced in a study of shared clonotypes between healthy human individuals. Profiled with immunoSEQ multiplex PCR; TCRdb holds only in-frame clones, not every one. The top ten hold approximately 0.4% of the sample, which has a few million clones, 80% to 95% seen once. The sample consisted of naive CD4+ T cells from PBMCs. Subset of the sample: CD45RA+ positively selected. These receptor sequences come from a man younger than 35 in good health. Some clones in this sample may be carry-over from other donors' samples.

The chain couples TRBV13 to TRBJ2-7; the D call may be TRBD1 or TRBD2 (5 bases each). The CDR3 is 15 amino acids. The V end was cut by 3 bases, the J end by 5 bases, with 17 bases between. CDR1 PRHDT and CDR2 FYEKMQ come from the germline V gene (reference sequence). The CDR3 sequence is CASSFVGRALHEQYF. CDR3 coding DNA: TGTGCCAGCAGCTTTGTGGGACGGGCTCTGCACGAGCAGTACTTC.

V and J are TRBV5-6 and TRBJ1-1; D unclear. Germline V gene data show CDR1 as SGHDT and CDR2 as YYEEEE. V dropped 1 base and J dropped 9 bases, with 10 bases sitting between them. The CDR3 contains 12 residues. In DNA form, the CDR3 reads TGTGCCAGCAGCTTGTCCCCATCCCAAGCTTTCTTT. Protein sequence: CASSLSPSQAFF. Supplemented by reference TRBV5-6 and TRBJ1-1, the full variable domain reads DAGVTQSPTHLIKTRGQQVTLRCSPKSGHDTVSWYQQALGQGPQFIFQYYEEEERQRGNFPDRFSGHQFPNYSSELNVNALLLGDSALYLCASSLSPSQAFFGQGTRLTVV.

The V and J genes are TRBV27 and TRBJ2-7, with 10 bases identical to TRBD1. J gave up 2 bases and V 3 bases, and 10 bases lay outside the gene matches. Per the germline V gene, CDR1 is MNHEY and CDR2 is SMNVEV (reference sequence). CDR3 length equals 17 residues. CDR3 amino acids: CASSFSIRDRGPYEQYF. The CDR3, as DNA: TGTGCCAGCAGTTTCTCCATCCGGGACAGGGGCCCCTACGAGCAGTACTTC.

The J gene is TRBJ1-2, the V gene TRBV14, with D possibly being TRBD1 (6 bases). V was clipped by 2 bases and J by 2 bases, with 9 bases between them. This CDR3 is 14 amino acids long. Germline CDR1 and CDR2: SGHDN and FVKESK. In DNA, the CDR3 is TGTGCCAGCAGCCAATGGGGGCAGAACTATGGCTACACCTTC. Translated, it gives CASSQWGQNYGYTF. The complete variable domain, with remaining parts taken from reference TRBV14 and TRBJ1-2, reads EAGVTQFPSHSVIEKGQTVTLRCDPISGHDNLYWYRRVMGKEIKFLLHFVKESKQDESGMPNNRFLAERTGGTYSTLKVQPAELEDSGVYFCASSQWGQNYGYTFGSGTRLTVV.

The chain employs TRBV19 and TRBJ2-2; D perhaps matches TRBD1 (6 bases). Looked up from germline, CDR1 is LNHDA and CDR2 is SQIVND (reference sequence). CDR3 length: 16 amino acids. V was pared by 1 base and J by 0 bases, with 9 bases between. CDR3 loop: CASSIGRGPNTGELFF. Written as DNA, the CDR3 is TGTGCCAGTAGTATAGGCAGGGGACCGAACACCGGGGAGCTGTTTTTT. Complete variable domain (other parts from reference TRBV19 and TRBJ2-2): DGGITQSPKYLFRKEGQNVTLSCEQNLNHDAMYWYRQDPGQGLRLIYYSQIVNDFQKGDIAEGYSVSREKKESFPLTVTSAQKNPTAFYLCASSIGRGPNTGELFFGEGSRLTVL.

The chain employs TRBV11-2 and TRBJ2-1; the D gene is possibly TRBD1 (5 bases). The V end lost 8 bases, the J end lost 7 bases, and 21 bases lay between the germline ends. Germline CDR1 is SGHAT and CDR2 is FQNNGV. This CDR3 spans 15 amino acids. The DNA for the CDR3 is TGTGCCAGCGGCAAGGTGTGGGGCCAAGCGAATGAGCAGTTCTTC. Translated, it gives CASGKVWGQANEQFF.

The chain uses TRBV4-1 and TRBJ2-2; the D is unclear. The CDR3 covers 14 residues. CDR1 is MGHRA and CDR2 is YSYEKL in the germline V gene. V gave up 1 base and J gave up 6 bases, with 9 bases separating them. CDR3 in amino acids: CASSQGGVSGELFF. In DNA, the CDR3 is TGCGCCAGCAGCCAAGGTGGAGTATCCGGGGAGCTGTTTTTT.

This sequence joins TRBV7-3 and TRBJ2-7, with 7 bases aligning to TRBD2. This CDR3 has 19 residues. The germline gives CDR1 SGHTA, CDR2 FQGTGA. V dropped 0 bases and J dropped 0; count of bases not matched to a gene: 14. The CDR3 DNA follows: TGTGCCAGCAGCTTAACAGGGGCGTGGGGCGGGGGAAGCTCCTACGAGCAGTACTTC. As protein: CASSLTGAWGGGSSYEQYF.

This chain uses TRBV15 with TRBJ2-5; 13 nucleotides align to TRBD2. CDR3 size: 18 residues. Germline CDR1 LNHNV, CDR2 YYDKDF (reference sequence). After removal of 1 base from V and 5 bases from J, the junction contained 10 bases not matched to a gene. For the CDR3, the DNA is TGTGCCACCAGCAGAGTCTCTTGGACTAGCGGGAGACTGGAGACCCAGTACTTC. This translates into CATSRVSWTSGRLETQYF.

The chain joins TRBV13 to TRBJ2-7; 9 nucleotides agree with TRBD2. The length of the CDR3 is 17 residues. CDR1 PRHDT and CDR2 FYEKMQ come from the germline V gene (reference sequence). Trimming at V came to 4 bases and at J to 3 bases, leaving 13 bases not matched to a gene. The CDR3: CASSSPRGGLAIYEQYF. The CDR3 DNA is TGTGCCAGCAGCTCTCCCAGGGGGGGACTAGCTATCTACGAGCAGTACTTC.

This clone was detected only once. The V and J genes are TRBV9 and TRBJ2-3, with D uncertain. The germline V gene encodes CDR1 SGDLS and CDR2 YYNGEE. CDR3 size: 13 residues. V dropped 5 bases and J dropped 2 bases, with 9 bases sitting between them. CDR3 sequence reads: CASRNRNTDTQYF. CDR3 nucleotides: TGTGCCAGCAGAAATCGCAACACAGATACGCAGTATTTT.

This sequence joins TRBV9 and TRBJ2-1, with D hard to call. V was clipped by 4 bases and J by 6 bases, with 8 bases between them. The CDR3 spans 12 residues. In germline, CDR1 is SGDLS, CDR2 YYNGEE. CDR3 loop: CASSPSPNEQFF. The CDR3 coding sequence is TGTGCCAGCAGCCCTTCCCCCAATGAGCAGTTCTTC.

Turning to this clone: Other DNA sequences of this sample code for an identical CDR3. The chain has TRBV18 and TRBJ1-3, with 9 nucleotides matching TRBD1. CDR3 length equals 15 residues. Trimming took 2 bases from V and 1 from J; bases not matched to a gene: 0. Germline V gene sequence: CDR1 KGHSH, CDR2 LQKENI. The CDR3 loop reads CASSPGTGSGNTIYF. CDR3 nucleotide sequence: TGTGCCAGCTCACCAGGGACAGGGTCTGGAAACACCATATATTTT.

This chain uses TRBV28 with TRBJ1-1; 10 nucleotides match TRBD1. The CDR3 spans 16 residues. Per the germline V gene, CDR1 is MDHEN and CDR2 is SYDVKM. J was trimmed by 3 bases and V by 5 bases; bases with no gene match: 9. CDR3: CASSLRQGAGDTEAFF. The DNA of the CDR3 is TGTGCCAGCAGTCTCCGACAGGGGGCGGGGGACACTGAAGCTTTCTTT.

The V gene is TRBV18, the J gene TRBJ2-6; TRBD1 aligns across 9 bases. Trimming removed 1 base from V and 1 base from J; junction bases left unmatched: 8. Germline assignment: CDR1 KGHSH and CDR2 LQKENI. This CDR3 region has 19 residues. The CDR3 DNA is TGTGCCAGCTCACCACGACAGGGGGGAATTGGTTCTGGGGCCAACGTCCTGACTTTC. Its translation is CASSPRQGGIGSGANVLTF.

This chain uses TRBV11-2 with TRBJ1-2, with 11 bases identical to TRBD1. Germline CDR1 is SGHAT and CDR2 is FQNNGV. The CDR3 is 16 amino acids. V lost 5 bases, J lost 0 bases, and 5 bases stayed unmatched. CDR3 in amino acids: CASSRDRGVSNYGYTF. The CDR3 bases are TGTGCCAGCAGCCGGGACAGGGGGGTTTCTAACTATGGCTACACCTTC.

The V call is TRBV2, the J call TRBJ2-6; unclear D gene. Germline CDR1 SNHLY, CDR2 FYNNEI. V was trimmed by 6 bases and J by 0 bases, leaving 9 bases between them. The CDR3 extends over 15 amino acids. The CDR3 DNA sequence: TGTGCCAGCAGCCAAGAGTCCTCTGGGGCCAACGTCCTGACTTTC. It is translated as CASSQESSGANVLTF.

The V and J genes are TRBV18 and TRBJ1-4, with D possibly matching TRBD1 (6 bases). Per the germline V gene, CDR1 is KGHSH and CDR2 is LQKENI. The CDR3 runs 13 residues. V lost 9 bases, J lost 3 bases, and 11 bases lay in between. CDR3 DNA sequence: TGTGCCAGTCAACAGGGACCTAATGAAAAACTGTTTTTT. Translating it yields CASQQGPNEKLFF.

The CDR3: CSVDFWGGNTEAFF. The CDR3 DNA reads TGCAGCGTTGATTTCTGGGGAGGGAACACTGAAGCTTTCTTT. The chain combines TRBV29-1 with TRBJ1-1; D gene uncertain. This CDR3 has 14 residues. V was clipped by 3 bases and J by 1 base, with 12 bases between them. Germline loops: CDR1 SQVTM, CDR2 ANQGSEA.

Concerning this clone itself: Mismatch with germline at one junction end may stem from a read error. The genes are TRBV27 and TRBJ2-4, with a tentative D call TRBD2 (6 bases). CDR1 MNHEY and CDR2 SMNVEV come from the germline V gene (reference sequence). The CDR3 totals 14 residues. The CDR3 is CASSGGGGKNIRYF. CDR3 DNA: TGTGCCAGCAGTGGGGGAGGTGGCAAAAACATTCGGTACTTC.

This rearrangement joins TRBV6-6 to TRBJ2-5; 7 bases line up with TRBD2. The length of the CDR3 is 13 residues. V gave up 9 bases and J gave up 2 bases; unmatched junction bases: 6. Germline-derived CDR1 and CDR2 are MNHNY and SVGAGI (reference sequence). The DNA for the CDR3 is TGTGCCAGTATGGGACTACATCAAGAGACCCAGTACTTC. Encoded protein: CASMGLHQETQYF.

The gene calls are TRBV11-2 and TRBJ2-5; 7 bases map to TRBD1. This CDR3 comprises 15 residues. V lost 0 bases and J lost 0; bases outside the gene matches: 1. The germline gives CDR1 SGHAT, CDR2 FQNNGV. The CDR3 nucleotides read TGTGCCAGCAGCTTAGAGGACAGGTACCAAGAGACCCAGTACTTC. It is translated as CASSLEDRYQETQYF.

V usage is TRBV7-3 and J usage is TRBJ2-2; tentatively, D is TRBD2 (5 bases). Germline CDR1 is SGHTA and CDR2 is FQGTGA. The CDR3 totals 15 residues. Deletions cut 1 base from V and 3 bases from J, with 9 bases between. CDR3 protein: CASSLIGGYTGELFF. CDR3 DNA sequence: TGTGCCAGCAGCTTAATTGGAGGCTACACCGGGGAGCTGTTTTTT.

As DNA, the CDR3 is TGTGCCAGCAGCCCCCGGGGTAGCGGGAGATTCCTCCTCTACGAGCAGTACTTC. Amino acids: CASSPRGSGRFLLYEQYF. This chain links TRBV11-2 with TRBJ2-7, with 9 nucleotides matching TRBD2. Germline V gene sequence: CDR1 SGHAT, CDR2 FQNNGV. After removal of 5 bases from V and 3 bases from J, the junction contained 17 bases not matched to a gene. The CDR3 contains 18 residues.

A word on this clone: This sample also contains other DNA sequences that code for the same CDR3. The V call is TRBV19, the J call TRBJ1-1, with D possibly matching TRBD1 (5 bases). The germline V gene encodes CDR1 LNHDA and CDR2 SQIVND (reference sequence). This CDR3 spans 13 amino acids. V was trimmed by 1 base and J by 5 bases, leaving 8 bases between them. DNA of the CDR3: TGTGCCAGTAGTATAGGCGGGGGGACTGAAGCTTTCTTT. Translating gives CASSIGGGTEAFF.

This clone has only a few counts. The chain is built from TRBV4-2 and TRBJ1-5; D is uncertain. Germline V gene lookup returns CDR1 LGHNA and CDR2 YNFKEQ. This CDR3 has 14 residues. V was clipped by 0 bases and J by 5 bases, with 8 bases between them. CDR3 protein: CASSQDLGYQPQHF. The CDR3 region has the DNA TGTGCCAGCAGCCAAGATCTAGGATATCAGCCCCAGCATTTT.

The count of this clone is one. Other nucleotide sequences from this sample produce the same CDR3. The CDR3 nucleotides are TGTGCCAGCAGCCCGGGACTAGCGGGCACAGATACGCAGTATTTT. Translating gives CASSPGLAGTDTQYF. The chain joins TRBV5-4 to TRBJ2-3, with TRBD2 matching 11 bases. Germline lookup yields CDR1 SGHNT and CDR2 YYREEE (reference sequence). V lost 4 bases to trimming and J lost 1 base; unmatched junction nucleotides: 2. The CDR3 is 15 amino acids. The whole variable domain, remainder taken from reference TRBV5-4 and TRBJ2-3, is ETGVTQSPTHLIKTRGQQVTLRCSSQSGHNTVSWYQQALGQGPQFIFQYYREEENGRGNFPPRFSGLQFPNYSSELNVNALELDDSALYLCASSPGLAGTDTQYFGPGTRLTVL.

The CDR3: CASSQDGLYNEQFF. CDR3 coding DNA: TGTGCCAGCAGCCAAGATGGGCTTTACAATGAGCAGTTCTTC. The chain links TRBV4-2 to TRBJ2-1; D unresolved. The V and J ends lost 0 bases and 4 bases respectively, with 7 bases between them. CDR3 size: 14 residues. Germline V gives CDR1 LGHNA, CDR2 YNFKEQ.

The CDR3: CASSSLGQGAGEQYF. The DNA of the CDR3 is TGTGCCAGCAGCTCCCTCGGACAGGGGGCTGGCGAGCAGTACTTC. The chain uses TRBV7-9 and TRBJ2-7; 11 nucleotides match TRBD1. This CDR3 spans 15 amino acids. V lost 4 bases and J lost 6; bases outside the gene matches: 8. Germline V CDR1 and CDR2: SEHNR, FQNEAQ (reference sequence).

V gene TRBV5-1 combines with J gene TRBJ1-3; possibly TRBD1 for D (5 bases). The CDR3 has 17 residues. V lost 6 bases, J lost 2 bases, and 21 bases lay in between. Per germline, CDR1 SGHRS and CDR2 YFSETQ. The CDR3 DNA is TGCGCCAGCACCCTTGGTGGGACGGTCGTACCTGGAAACACCATATATTTT. It codes for CASTLGGTVVPGNTIYF.